This T cell receptor beta chain was retrieved from a study of blood T cell repertoires in COVID-19 (TCRdb year 2020). Context from the whole study: The collaborator samples originated in the United States, Italy and Spain and spanned the acute and convalescent phases of COVID-19. The sample metadata nearly always contained a de-identified subject ID, COVID-19 status, age in years and sex. The repertoires were released in a freely available public database meant as a resource for research on the immune response to SARS-CoV-2. The material from the prospective study consisted of cDNA or gDNA derived from T cells, B-cell-depleted T cells, or PBMCs. Deeply sampled blood TCRbeta repertoires from subjects exposed to, actively infected with, or recovered from COVID-19 were included in the dataset. Where available, HLA class I and class II types were obtained from metadata supplied by the sample provider rather than from assay-based typing. The samples were drawn from two sources: the first 160 participants of the ongoing ImmuneRACE study, and 1,254 subjects contributed by 6 global collaborators. Study-wide findings and limitations: The amount of clinical and demographic metadata varied by source and participant and was provided uncurated.

In the germline V gene, CDR1 corresponds to MDHEN and CDR2 to SYDVKM. The CDR3 sequence holds 13 residues, the cysteine and phenylalanine included. The entry retains the CDR3 DNA only, 39 bases that are in frame from base 1. A distance of 13 bases separates the germline ends of V and J, which lose 6 bases and 5 bases respectively. The immunoSEQ Assay, a bias-controlled multiplex PCR, was used to amplify TCRbeta CDR3 regions from genomic DNA. Under the source paper's analysis protocol: Within the assay, amplification of reference gene primers was used to estimate how many nucleated cells each sample contained. To quantify the absolute abundance of each unique TCRbeta CDR3 rearrangement, sequence reads were collapsed and filtered. For each sample, productive Simpson clonality was calculated as the square root of Simpson's diversity index over productive rearrangements. TCRdb mirrors the immuneACCESS table, restricted to in-frame sequences. Some clones are absent from its copies; in checked studies, under half trace to an unresolved V gene, and the reason for the others is unknown. The DNA was the basis for D and trimming; V, J and clone size are from that table. For this sample the table gives under 250,000 clones, of which over 85% were detected only once. The ten largest clonotypes hold 3.5% to 4% of the sample.

Participants in the prospective study were enrolled through a virtual design, were aged 18 to 89 years, and lived in approximately 25 United States geographic areas. In the prospective study, cohorts were assigned on the basis of participant-reported clinical history obtained from a screening survey and a study questionnaire. Mobile phlebotomists in the prospective study collected whole blood, serum and a nasopharyngeal or oropharyngeal swab from every participant. Participants in the prospective study had the option to provide additional blood draws and questionnaires over a roughly 2-month period. Before DNA extraction, blood samples from the prospective study were shipped at room temperature or frozen. Only a few counts were recorded for this clone. Its target antigen remains unknown. No much larger clone exists at a distance of one base, and base qualities are not known.

The sequence is built from TRBV28 and TRBJ2-5, with TRBD2 as a weak D call on 5 bases. Sequenced sample: PBMCs or T cells enriched from blood (not recorded which). The TCR sequence derives from a woman younger than 45 with acute COVID-19. The nucleotides are TGTGCCAGCAGGGTGCGGGCTAGGGAGACCCAGTACTTC. This codes for CASRVRARETQYF.